The source of this TCR beta chain is a study of blood T cell repertoires in COVID-19. For the study at large: T cells, B-cell-depleted T cells, or PBMCs provided the cDNA or gDNA that served as material.

Original analysis: Amplifying reference gene primers gave estimates of nucleated cell counts. Method: immunoSEQ multiplex PCR; TCRdb's copy keeps in-frame clones and lacks some. D and trimming come from the DNA, and the V and J calls and clone size come from that table. The top ten hold 2.5% to 3% of the sample, which has some 74,000 clones, roughly nine tenths seen once. Seattle researchers signed up patients amid active infection and tracked them longitudinally. Germline V gene data show CDR1 as MGHRA and CDR2 as YSYEKL. The V segment lost 3 bases and the J segment 6 bases; nucleotides outside the gene matches: 9. The CDR3 consists of 17 residues.

V and J are TRBV4-1 and TRBJ2-1, with TRBD2 identical over 12 bases. The sample comprised peripheral blood. The source is a man aged 50-59 years with COVID-19, enrolled during active disease. CDR3 residues: CASSHPKTSGGTNEQFF. The CDR3 region has the DNA TGCGCCAGCAGCCACCCCAAGACTAGCGGGGGAACCAATGAGCAGTTCTTC.